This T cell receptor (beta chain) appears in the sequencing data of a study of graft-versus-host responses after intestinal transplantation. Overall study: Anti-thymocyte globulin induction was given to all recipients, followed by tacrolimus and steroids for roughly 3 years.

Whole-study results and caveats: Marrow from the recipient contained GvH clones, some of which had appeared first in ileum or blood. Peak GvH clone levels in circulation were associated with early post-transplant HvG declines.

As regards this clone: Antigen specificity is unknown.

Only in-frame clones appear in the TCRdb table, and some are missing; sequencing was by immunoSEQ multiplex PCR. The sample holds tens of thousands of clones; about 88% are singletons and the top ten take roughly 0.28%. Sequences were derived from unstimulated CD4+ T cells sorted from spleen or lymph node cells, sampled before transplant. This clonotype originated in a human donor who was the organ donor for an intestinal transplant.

The CDR3 reads CASSPPSSGGTYEQYF. The DNA of the CDR3 is TGTGCCAGCAGCCCCCCTTCTAGCGGGGGAACCTACGAGCAGTACTTC. This chain connects TRBV7-9 to TRBJ2-5, with 10 bases fitting TRBD2. The DNA matches TRBJ2-7 better at its end, which makes the J call doubtful. The CDR3 has 16 amino acids. CDR1 and CDR2 (germline): SEHNR, FQNEAQ (reference sequence).